A selection of T cell receptor beta chains follows, all from one sample in a study of T cell responses to AZD1222 COVID-19 vaccine. Assay: immunoSEQ multiplex PCR; the TCRdb copy retains only in-frame clones and omits some. The sample carries 110,000 to 150,000 clones, approximately 90% recorded once. The input for sequencing was peripheral blood, taken on day 0 of AZD1222 vaccination. The origin of the receptors is an adult in good health. The CDR3 runs from the conserved cysteine through the conserved F or W. Fields, in order: D gene, V gene, J gene, clone size, CDR3 protein, CDR3 DNA. The D gene is left open where the match is weak. Only part of the rows carry a size: once, few, many, or a class if the clone is expanded.

TRBD2	TRBV20-1	TRBJ2-1	-	CSASYPAGRSYNEQFF	TGCAGTGCTAGTTATCCAGCGGGACGGTCCTACAATGAGCAGTTCTTC
-	TRBV5-1	TRBJ1-1	-	CASSLDAGLKTEAFF	TGCGCCAGCAGCTTGGATGCAGGGCTGAAGACTGAAGCTTTCTTT
-	TRBV7-8	TRBJ2-6	few	CASSWGAGANVLTF	TGTGCCAGCAGCTGGGGAGCTGGGGCCAACGTCCTGACTTTC
-	TRBV7-9	TRBJ2-5	-	CASSLSTGQETQYF	TGTGCCAGCAGCTTATCCACAGGGCAAGAGACCCAGTACTTC
TRBD1	TRBV5-6	TRBJ2-1	-	CASSLTGGNEQFF	TGTGCCAGCAGCTTGACAGGGGGCAATGAGCAGTTCTTC
TRBD2	TRBV5-6	TRBJ2-3	-	CASSATGLAGGVDTQYF	TGTGCCAGCAGCGCCACTGGACTAGCGGGAGGTGTGGATACGCAGTATTTT
-	TRBV3-1/TRBV3-2	TRBJ1-1	-	CASSPRGAQNTEAFF	TGTGCCAGCAGCCCAAGGGGGGCCCAGAACACTGAAGCTTTCTTT
TRBD2	TRBV4-1	TRBJ2-5	-	CASSQGSGGSGQETQYF	TGCGCCAGCAGCCAAGGGTCCGGCGGGAGCGGGCAAGAGACCCAGTACTTC
-	TRBV24-1	TRBJ1-5	-	CATSDSGVGRENQPQHF	TGTGCCACCAGTGATAGCGGGGTAGGGCGCGAAAATCAGCCCCAGCATTTT
-	TRBV30	TRBJ1-5	few	CAWSVPRNNTRAQHF	TGTGCCTGGAGTGTTCCGAGGAACAATACAAGGGCCCAGCATTTT
-	TRBV12-3/TRBV12-4	TRBJ2-7	-	CASSLEGYHEQYF	TGTGCCAGCAGTTTGGAAGGTTACCACGAGCAGTACTTC
-	TRBV10-3	TRBJ1-6	-	CAISLDSLNSPLHF	TGTGCCATCAGTCTGGACAGTCTGAATTCACCCCTCCACTTT
-	TRBV7-3	TRBJ2-6	-	CASSLIGSRASGANVLTF	TGTGCCAGCAGCTTAATTGGCAGCCGCGCCTCTGGGGCCAACGTCCTGACTTTC
-	TRBV7-9	TRBJ1-2	-	CASSFTRADGYTF	TGTGCCAGCAGCTTCACAAGGGCTGATGGCTACACCTTC
-	TRBV6-2/TRBV6-3	TRBJ2-5	-	CASSYSVGGETQYF	TGTGCCAGCAGTTACTCGGTGGGGGGAGAGACCCAGTACTTC
-	TRBV12-5	TRBJ2-7	-	CASGPGKVYEQYF	TGTGCTAGTGGGCCAGGAAAAGTCTACGAGCAGTACTTC
-	TRBV11-3	TRBJ2-2	-	CASSLDDSGELFF	TGTGCCAGCAGCTTAGATGATTCCGGGGAGCTGTTTTTT
-	TRBV6-5	TRBJ2-7	-	CASSYSSGSGSYEQYF	TGTGCCAGCAGTTACTCGTCCGGGAGCGGCTCCTACGAGCAGTACTTC
-	TRBV19	TRBJ2-7	-	CASSATDYEQYF	TGTGCCAGTAGTGCGACAGATTACGAGCAGTACTTC
TRBD1	TRBV5-6	TRBJ1-4	-	CASSRDRVEKLFF	TGTGCCAGCAGCCGGGACAGGGTGGAAAAACTGTTTTTT
-	TRBV3-1/TRBV3-2	TRBJ1-1	-	CASSPIGPNTEAFF	TGTGCCAGCAGCCCAATCGGACCTAACACTGAAGCTTTCTTT
-	TRBV11-3	TRBJ2-3	-	CASSNRDQFPADTQYF	TGTGCCAGCAGCAACCGGGACCAGTTCCCAGCAGATACGCAGTATTTT
-	TRBV15	TRBJ1-4	once	CATSRESTAVNEKLFF	TGTGCCACCAGCAGAGAATCGACGGCCGTTAATGAAAAACTGTTTTTT
-	TRBV3-1/TRBV3-2	TRBJ1-4	-	CASSQASATNEKLFF	TGTGCCAGCAGCCAAGCATCGGCAACTAATGAAAAACTGTTTTTT
TRBD2	TRBV3-1/TRBV3-2	TRBJ2-2	-	CASSQATSGSWGTGELFF	TGTGCCAGCAGCCAAGCGACTAGCGGGAGCTGGGGCACCGGGGAGCTGTTTTTT
TRBD1	TRBV7-2	TRBJ1-1	-	CASSLRGRDTEAFF	TGTGCCAGCAGCTTAAGGGGGCGGGACACTGAAGCTTTCTTT
TRBD2	TRBV14	TRBJ2-7	-	CASSQDKSGTSGRGSSYEQYF	TGTGCCAGCAGCCAAGACAAGAGCGGGACTAGCGGGAGGGGCAGCTCCTACGAGCAGTACTTC
TRBD2	TRBV6-6	TRBJ2-2	-	CASSPGLAGVVAGELFF	TGTGCCAGCAGTCCGGGACTAGCGGGAGTTGTTGCCGGGGAGCTGTTTTTT
-	TRBV15	TRBJ2-1	-	CATSRDLSGNEQFF	TGTGCCACCAGCAGAGATCTAAGCGGGAATGAGCAGTTCTTC
TRBD2	TRBV6-5	TRBJ2-3	-	CASSQSGEKTDTQYF	TGTGCCAGCAGTCAAAGCGGGGAAAAAACAGATACGCAGTATTTT
TRBD1	TRBV6-5	TRBJ2-5	-	CASSRQGAVETQYF	TGTGCCAGCAGCCGACAGGGGGCGGTGGAGACCCAGTACTTC
-	TRBV9	TRBJ1-3	-	CASSPWGDIIGSGNTIYF	TGTGCCAGCAGCCCTTGGGGGGACATAATCGGCTCCGGAAACACCATATATTTT
TRBD2	TRBV5-4	TRBJ2-4	-	CASRMGGAKNIQYF	TGTGCCAGCAGAATGGGGGGGGCCAAAAACATTCAGTACTTC
-	TRBV20-1	TRBJ2-7	-	CSASALGRPYEQYF	TGCAGTGCTAGTGCCTTGGGTAGGCCCTACGAGCAGTACTTC
TRBD1	TRBV27	TRBJ1-5	-	CASSPRDRVNQPQHF	TGTGCCAGCAGTCCCCGGGACAGGGTAAATCAGCCCCAGCATTTT
-	TRBV7-2	TRBJ2-3	-	CASSLVRTDTQYF	TGTGCCAGCAGCTTAGTGCGCACAGATACGCAGTATTTT
-	TRBV4-3	TRBJ2-5	once	CASSLIPWETQYF	TGCGCCAGCAGCCTTATACCGTGGGAGACCCAGTACTTC
TRBD1	TRBV5-1	TRBJ1-5	-	CASSLGQGVQPQHF	TGCGCCAGCAGCTTGGGACAGGGCGTTCAGCCCCAGCATTTT
-	TRBV5-1	TRBJ1-1	-	CASSLAGRGEAFF	TGCGCCAGCAGCTTGGCCGGCAGGGGCGAAGCTTTCTTT
TRBD1	TRBV6-2/TRBV6-3	TRBJ2-7	few	CASSQGQGGEQYF	TGTGCCAGCAGTCAGGGACAGGGTGGCGAGCAGTACTTC
TRBD2	TRBV2	TRBJ2-3	-	CAGGGGKSDTQYF	TGTGCCGGCGGGGGAGGGAAATCAGATACGCAGTATTTT
-	TRBV7-7	TRBJ2-5	-	CASSFRGLLETQYF	TGTGCCAGCAGCTTTCGGGGCCTTCTAGAGACCCAGTACTTC
-	TRBV11-2	TRBJ2-1	-	CASSPTAIHEQFF	TGTGCCAGCAGCCCCACGGCGATCCATGAGCAGTTCTTC
TRBD1	TRBV7-8	TRBJ2-2	-	CASTKLQGAKGGELFF	TGTGCCAGCACTAAATTACAGGGGGCGAAGGGCGGGGAGCTGTTTTTT
-	TRBV30	TRBJ2-7	few	CAWSLRQVGRHEQYF	TGTGCCTGGAGTCTACGCCAGGTTGGGCGTCACGAGCAGTACTTC
-	TRBV6-2/TRBV6-3	TRBJ2-5	-	CASSNSGQGIAETQYF	TGTGCCAGCAGTAACAGTGGGCAGGGGATCGCGGAGACCCAGTACTTC
TRBD1	TRBV18	TRBJ1-2	-	CASSRDSDYGYTF	TGTGCCAGCTCACGGGACAGTGATTATGGCTACACCTTC
TRBD1	TRBV5-1	TRBJ2-3	-	CASSLGAGGGGDTQYF	TGCGCCAGCAGCTTGGGGGCAGGGGGCGGTGGAGATACGCAGTATTTT
-	TRBV7-2	TRBJ1-6	-	CASATTGAYNSPLHF	TGTGCCAGCGCCACAACGGGGGCATATAATTCACCCCTCCACTTT
TRBD1	TRBV9	TRBJ1-6	-	CASSTTGQGSSPLHF	TGTGCCAGCAGCACAACGGGACAGGGATCTTCACCCCTCCACTTT
-	TRBV30	TRBJ1-6	-	CAWSALHGQRYSPLHF	TGTGCCTGGAGTGCCCTCCACGGACAGCGCTATTCACCCCTCCACTTT
-	TRBV27	TRBJ2-2	-	CASSLGRGGELFF	TGTGCCAGCAGTTTGGGGCGAGGCGGGGAGCTGTTTTTT
-	TRBV7-2	TRBJ2-2	once	CASSLGRSAGAGELFF	TGTGCCAGCAGCTTAGGGAGATCGGCAGGGGCCGGGGAGCTGTTTTTT
-	TRBV28	TRBJ2-7	-	CASSLGGSAYEQYF	TGTGCCAGCAGTTTAGGGGGCTCAGCATACGAGCAGTACTTC
-	TRBV27	TRBJ2-5	-	CASHRGETQYF	TGTGCCAGCCACCGCGGGGAGACCCAGTACTTC
-	TRBV6-4	TRBJ1-5	-	CASSELGGPQHF	TGTGCCAGCAGTGAACTCGGAGGGCCCCAGCATTTT
-	TRBV15	TRBJ2-7	once	CATSRATGNSYEQYF	TGTGCCACCAGCAGAGCGACAGGAAACTCCTACGAGCAGTACTTC
-	TRBV6-5	TRBJ1-1	-	CATLFEAPDTEAFF	TGTGCCACCCTTTTCGAGGCGCCGGACACTGAAGCTTTCTTT
TRBD1	TRBV30	TRBJ1-1	-	CAWDPGQGNTEAFF	TGTGCCTGGGACCCGGGACAGGGGAACACTGAAGCTTTCTTT
-	TRBV28	TRBJ2-7	-	CASSLGMGLGLNEQYF	TGTGCCAGCAGTTTGGGGATGGGACTCGGTTTAAACGAGCAGTACTTC